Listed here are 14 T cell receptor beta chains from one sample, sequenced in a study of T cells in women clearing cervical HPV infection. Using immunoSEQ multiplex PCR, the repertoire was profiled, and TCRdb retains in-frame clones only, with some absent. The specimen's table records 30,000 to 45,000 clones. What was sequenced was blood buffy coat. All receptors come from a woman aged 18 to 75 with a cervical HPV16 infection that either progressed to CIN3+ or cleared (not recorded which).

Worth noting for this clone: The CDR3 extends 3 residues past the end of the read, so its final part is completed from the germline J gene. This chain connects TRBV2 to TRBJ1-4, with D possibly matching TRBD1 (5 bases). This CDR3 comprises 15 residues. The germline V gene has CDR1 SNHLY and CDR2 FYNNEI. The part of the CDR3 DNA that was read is TGTGCCAGCAGTGAATCAGGGTCCCCGATCTCACCA. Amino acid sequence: CASSESGSPISP. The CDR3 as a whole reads CASSESGSPISPLFF.

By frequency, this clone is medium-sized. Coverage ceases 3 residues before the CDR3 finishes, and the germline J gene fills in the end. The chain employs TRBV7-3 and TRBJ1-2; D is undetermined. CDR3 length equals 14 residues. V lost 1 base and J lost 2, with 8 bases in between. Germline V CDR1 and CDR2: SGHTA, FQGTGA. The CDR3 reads CASSLKAGNYGYTF. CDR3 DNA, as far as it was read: TGTGCCAGCAGCTTAAAGGCAGGCAACTATGGC.

This chain's CDR3 is CASSPLYRGRNEKLFF. Incomplete CDR3 DNA: TGTGCCAGCTCACCATTATACAGGGGGCGAAATGAAAAG. The gene calls are TRBV18 and TRBJ2-2; 9 nucleotides line up with TRBD1. With the read ending 3 residues before the CDR3 end, the germline J gene is used to fill in that end. CDR3 size: 16 residues. Germline V gene data show CDR1 as KGHSH and CDR2 as LQKENI.

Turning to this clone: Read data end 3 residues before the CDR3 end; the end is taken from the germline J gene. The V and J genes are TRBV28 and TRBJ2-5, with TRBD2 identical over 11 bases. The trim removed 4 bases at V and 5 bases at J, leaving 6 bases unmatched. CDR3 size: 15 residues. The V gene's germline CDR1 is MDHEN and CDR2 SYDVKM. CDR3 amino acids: CASSYVAGGLETQYF. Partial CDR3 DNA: TGTGCCAGCAGTTATGTAGCGGGGGGGCTGGAGACC.

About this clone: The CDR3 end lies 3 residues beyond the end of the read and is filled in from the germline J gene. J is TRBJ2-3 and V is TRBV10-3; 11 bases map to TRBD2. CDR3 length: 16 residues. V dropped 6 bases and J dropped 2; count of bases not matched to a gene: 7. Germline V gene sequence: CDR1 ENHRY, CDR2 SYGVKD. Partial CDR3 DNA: TGTGCCATCAGCTCGACTAGCGGGGCCCCCACAGATACG. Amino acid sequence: CAISSTSGAPTDT. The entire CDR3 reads CAISSTSGAPTDTQYF.

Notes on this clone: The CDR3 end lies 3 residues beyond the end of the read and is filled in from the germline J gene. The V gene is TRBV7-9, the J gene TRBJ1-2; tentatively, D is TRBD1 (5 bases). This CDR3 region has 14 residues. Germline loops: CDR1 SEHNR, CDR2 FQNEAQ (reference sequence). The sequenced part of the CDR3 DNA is TGTGCCAGCAGCCCCCTTAGGGGCGGACACGAC. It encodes CASSPLRGGHD. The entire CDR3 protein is CASSPLRGGHDYTF.

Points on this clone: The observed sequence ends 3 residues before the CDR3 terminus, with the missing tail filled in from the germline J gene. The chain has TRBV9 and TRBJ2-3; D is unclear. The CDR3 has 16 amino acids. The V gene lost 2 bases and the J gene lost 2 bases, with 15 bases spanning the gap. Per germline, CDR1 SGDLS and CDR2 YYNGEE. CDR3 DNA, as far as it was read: TGTGCCAGCAGCGTCGGAGTACAGCCAGCCACAGATACG. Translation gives CASSVGVQPATDT. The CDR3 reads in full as CASSVGVQPATDTQYF.

The sequenced CDR3 bases are TGCAGTGCTAGTAGGGACAGTCGTCGC. Translating it yields CSASRDSRR. The full CDR3 reads CSASRDSRRYTF. The V call is TRBV20-1, the J call TRBJ1-2; 7 positions match TRBD1. The read stops 3 residues short of the end of the CDR3; the missing end is completed from the germline J gene. The CDR3 has 12 amino acids. Per germline, CDR1 DFQATT and CDR2 SNEGSKA (reference sequence).

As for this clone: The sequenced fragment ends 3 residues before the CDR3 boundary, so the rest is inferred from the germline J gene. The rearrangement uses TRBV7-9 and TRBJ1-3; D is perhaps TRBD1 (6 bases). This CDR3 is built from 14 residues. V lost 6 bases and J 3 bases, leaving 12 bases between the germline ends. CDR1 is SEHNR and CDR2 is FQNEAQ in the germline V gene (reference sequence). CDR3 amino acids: CASSLTGDGNTIYF. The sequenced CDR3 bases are TGTGCCAGCAGTTTGACAGGAGATGGAAACACC.

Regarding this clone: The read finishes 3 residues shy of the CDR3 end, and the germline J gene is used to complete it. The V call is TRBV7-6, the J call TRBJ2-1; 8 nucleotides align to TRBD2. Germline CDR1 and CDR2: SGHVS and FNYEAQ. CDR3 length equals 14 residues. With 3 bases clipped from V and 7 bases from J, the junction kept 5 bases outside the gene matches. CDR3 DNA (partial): TGTGCCAGCAGCTTCGGGGGGGGAGGGAATGAG. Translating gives CASSFGGGGNE. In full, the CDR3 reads CASSFGGGGNEQFF.

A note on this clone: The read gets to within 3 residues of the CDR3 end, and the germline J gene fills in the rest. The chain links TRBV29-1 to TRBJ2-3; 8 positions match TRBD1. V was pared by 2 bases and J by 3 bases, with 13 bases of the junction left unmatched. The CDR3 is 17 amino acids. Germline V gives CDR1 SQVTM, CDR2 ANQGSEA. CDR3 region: CSVESWTGWFLTDTQYF. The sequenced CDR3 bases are TGCAGCGTTGAAAGCTGGACAGGGTGGTTTTTAACAGATACG.

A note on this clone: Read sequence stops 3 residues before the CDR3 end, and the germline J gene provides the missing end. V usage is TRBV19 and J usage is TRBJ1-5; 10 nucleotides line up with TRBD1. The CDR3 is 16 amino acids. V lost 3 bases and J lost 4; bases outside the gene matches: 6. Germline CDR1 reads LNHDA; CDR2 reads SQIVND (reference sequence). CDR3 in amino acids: CASSIFGQGGNQPQHF. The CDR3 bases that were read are TGTGCCAGTAGTATTTTTGGACAGGGGGGGAATCAGCCC.

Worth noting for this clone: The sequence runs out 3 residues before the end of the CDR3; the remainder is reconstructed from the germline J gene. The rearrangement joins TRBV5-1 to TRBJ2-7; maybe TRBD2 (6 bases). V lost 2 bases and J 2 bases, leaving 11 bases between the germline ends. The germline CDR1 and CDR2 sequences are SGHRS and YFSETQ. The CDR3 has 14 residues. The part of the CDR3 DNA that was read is TGCGCCAGCAGCTTCGACGGGGGAGCCTACGAG. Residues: CASSFDGGAYE. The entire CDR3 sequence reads CASSFDGGAYEQYF.

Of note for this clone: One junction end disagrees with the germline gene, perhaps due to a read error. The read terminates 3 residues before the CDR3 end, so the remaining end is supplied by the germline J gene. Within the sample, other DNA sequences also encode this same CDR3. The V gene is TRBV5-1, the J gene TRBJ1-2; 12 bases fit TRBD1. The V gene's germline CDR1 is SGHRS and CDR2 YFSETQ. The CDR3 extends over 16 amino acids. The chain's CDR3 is CASSLEAGQGANGYTF. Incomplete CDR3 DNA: TGCGCCAGCAGCTTGGAGGCGGGACAGGGGGCGAATGGA. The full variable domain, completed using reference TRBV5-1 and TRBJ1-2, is KAGVTQTPRYLIKTRGQQVTLSCSPISGHRSVSWYQQTPGQGLQFLFEYFSETQRNKGNFPGRFSGRQFSNSRSEMNVSTLELGDSALYLCASSLEAGQGANGYTFGSGTRLTVV.